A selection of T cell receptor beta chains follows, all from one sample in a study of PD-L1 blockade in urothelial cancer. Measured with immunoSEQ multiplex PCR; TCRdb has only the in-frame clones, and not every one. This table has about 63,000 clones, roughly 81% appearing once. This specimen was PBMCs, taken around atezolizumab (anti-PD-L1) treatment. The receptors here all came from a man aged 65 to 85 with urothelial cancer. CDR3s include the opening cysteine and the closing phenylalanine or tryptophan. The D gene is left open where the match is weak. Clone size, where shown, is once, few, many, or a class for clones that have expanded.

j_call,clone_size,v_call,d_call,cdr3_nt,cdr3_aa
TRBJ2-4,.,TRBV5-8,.,TGTGCCAGCAGACCCCGCCAAGCGTACCTAGCCAAAAACATTCAGTACTTC,CASRPRQAYLAKNIQYF
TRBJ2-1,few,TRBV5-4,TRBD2,TGTGCCAGCAGCTTGGGTAGCGGGGGGGCCACTGAGCAGTTCTTC,CASSLGSGGATEQFF
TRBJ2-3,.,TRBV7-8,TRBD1,TGTGCCAGCAGAGATGGACAGGGTCCCGCCCCTAGCACAGATACGCAGTATTTT,CASRDGQGPAPSTDTQYF
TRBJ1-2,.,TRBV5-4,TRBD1,TGTGCCAGCAGCTTGGGACAGGGATTGGAGGTTAACTATGGCTACACCTTC,CASSLGQGLEVNYGYTF
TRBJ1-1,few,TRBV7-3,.,TGTGCCAGCAGCTTATTACAGGCAACTGAAGCTTTCTTT,CASSLLQATEAFF
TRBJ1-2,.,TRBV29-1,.,TGCAGCGGGGAGTTTAACTATGGCTACACCTTC,CSGEFNYGYTF
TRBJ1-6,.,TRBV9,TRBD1,TGTGCCAGCAGCGTAGAGGGACAGTATAATTCACCCCTCCACTTT,CASSVEGQYNSPLHF
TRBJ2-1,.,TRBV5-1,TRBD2,TGCGCCAGCAGCTTGGGACTAGCGGGGGAGGGTGAGCAGTTCTTC,CASSLGLAGEGEQFF
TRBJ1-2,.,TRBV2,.,TGTGCCAGCAGTTTACAGGGTGTCGGCTACACCTTC,CASSLQGVGYTF
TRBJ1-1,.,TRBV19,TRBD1,TGTGCCAGTAGTCTACAGGGGGCGAGGAACACTGAAGCTTTCTTT,CASSLQGARNTEAFF
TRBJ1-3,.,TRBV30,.,TGTGCCTGGAGTTCTCGCGGGGTCCCTGGAAACACCATATATTTT,CAWSSRGVPGNTIYF
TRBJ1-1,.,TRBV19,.,TGTGCCAGTAGTAAGGACAGTAAGGTCCTATCATTTGGTGAAGCTTTCTTT,CASSKDSKVLSFGEAFF
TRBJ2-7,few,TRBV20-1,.,TGCAGTGCTAGGGTGGAGTACGAGCAGTACTTC,CSARVEYEQYF
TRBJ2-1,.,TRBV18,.,TGTGCCAGCTCACCATTGTCTAGCCTCTACAATGAGCAGTTCTTC,CASSPLSSLYNEQFF
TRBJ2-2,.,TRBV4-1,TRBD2,TGCGCCAGCAGCCAAGCACTAGCGGGAGCCGGGGAGCTGTTTTTT,CASSQALAGAGELFF
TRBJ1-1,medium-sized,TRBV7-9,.,TGTGCCAGCAGCCACGCCGACAGGCCGAACACTGAAGCTTTCTTT,CASSHADRPNTEAFF
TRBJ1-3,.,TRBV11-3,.,TGTGCCAGCAGCTCTAGGACGGTCGGACTGGACACCATATATTTT,CASSSRTVGLDTIYF
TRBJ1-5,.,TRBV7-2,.,TGTGCCAGCAGCTTAGTGGCAGGGGGCAATCAGCCCCAGCATTTT,CASSLVAGGNQPQHF
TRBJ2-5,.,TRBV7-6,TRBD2,TGTGCCAGCAGCCTTCTAGCGGGGGGTGGGCAAGAGACCCAGTACTTC,CASSLLAGGGQETQYF
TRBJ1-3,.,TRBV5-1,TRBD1,TGCGCCAGCAGCCCAAGGACCCCGGGACAGCCTTACTCTGGAAACACCATATATTTT,CASSPRTPGQPYSGNTIYF